This T cell receptor beta chain is drawn from a study of cytomegalovirus exposure and HLA in healthy donors. Whole-study context: Drawn from HLA-typed donors, about 85 million unique TCRs were held in an early data release.

The study, taken as a whole, reports: Segments of the TCR beta V type were, in most cases, productive about 87% or about 30% of the time in an earlier analysis.

The PCR had 60 Vbeta and 13 Jbeta primers. Authors' methods: As a later analysis found, there were approximately 80 million unique TCR beta chains, of which roughly 11 million were shared. The assay was immunoSEQ multiplex PCR, and TCRdb's table has in-frame clones only and misses some. That table supplies the V and J calls and clone size; D and trimming were determined from the DNA. Among roughly 100,000 clones, roughly 70% were seen once, and the ten largest hold 1% to 1.5%. This clone has more than one count but fewer than ten. What it recognizes is unknown. The CDR3 is 15 residues long. The junction had 5 bases not matched to a gene; V was cut back by 4 bases and J by 5 bases. Germline lookup yields CDR1 SGHRS and CDR2 YFSETQ.

The sequenced material came from PBMCs. The chain has TRBV5-1 and TRBJ2-2, with 10 bases aligning to TRBD2. The receptor was isolated from a man aged 35 to 55 in good health and CMV-seronegative. In DNA form, the CDR3 reads TGCGCCAGCAGCCAGCGGGGGGGCCAAACCGGGGAGCTGTTTTTT. Encoded protein: CASSQRGGQTGELFF.